This T cell receptor beta chain comes out of a study of blood T cell repertoires in COVID-19 (dated by TCRdb to 2020 to 2022). As for the study more broadly: Samples from collaborators originated in the United States, Italy and Spain and spanned both the acute and convalescent phases of COVID-19. The material from the prospective study consisted of cDNA or gDNA derived from T cells, B-cell-depleted T cells, or PBMCs. The dataset comprised deeply sampled blood TCRbeta repertoires from subjects exposed to, actively infected with, or recovered from COVID-19. The repertoires were released in a freely available public database meant as a resource for research on the immune response to SARS-CoV-2. Samples were obtained from the ongoing ImmuneRACE study (first 160 participants) and from 1,200 or so subjects provided by 6 global collaborators. Nearly every sample came with metadata listing a de-identified subject ID, COVID-19 status, age in years and sex. Where available, HLA class I and class II types were taken from metadata supplied by the sample provider and were not determined by assay-based typing. Points the paper makes about the study in general: How much clinical and demographic metadata was included differed by source and by participant, and the metadata was provided uncurated.

Each collaborating institution followed its own protocols to collect whole blood in K2EDTA tubes. Collaborator samples were shipped for TCRbeta analysis as frozen whole blood, isolated PBMCs, or DNA extracted from either sample type. Comments on this clone: Its antigen specificity is not known. Within one base of it there is no much larger clone, and no base qualities were kept.

Trimming accounts for 4 bases at V and 3 bases at J, while the number of junction bases matched to no gene is 3. The germline V gene (reference sequence) gives CDR1 as SSHAT and CDR2 as FNYEAQ. Including cysteine and phenylalanine, the CDR3 has 15 amino acids. Only the CDR3 DNA is retained, 45 bases long and in frame from the first base. TCRbeta CDR3 regions were amplified from genomic DNA by means of the immunoSEQ Assay, a bias-controlled multiplex PCR. The authors' pipeline ran thus. Nucleated cell counts per sample were estimated from amplification of reference gene primers within the assay. To quantify the absolute abundance of each unique TCRbeta CDR3 rearrangement, sequence reads were collapsed and filtered. For each sample, productive Simpson clonality was calculated as the square root of Simpson's diversity index over productive rearrangements. Imported from immuneACCESS, the table was reduced by TCRdb to in-frame sequences with V and J called. These copies leave out some clones; in studies compared against another copy, an unresolved V gene accounts for under half, and the cause of the remainder is not known. V, J and clone size derive from that table, while D and trimming were established from the DNA sequence. Present in this sample are approximately 75,000 clones, 88% of which were seen just once. In total, the top ten clones hold approximately 28% of the sample.

The clonotype comes from a man aged 45-60 years with acute or convalescent COVID-19. The chain was built from TRBV7-7 and TRBJ2-5; 12 junctional bases match TRBD2. Sequenced material: peripheral blood. The DNA reads TGTGCCAGCAGCTCCCTAGCGGGGGGGGAAGAGACCCAGTACTTC. Its translation reads: CASSSLAGGEETQYF. Outside the CDR3, residues come from the reference TRBV7-7 and TRBJ2-5 proteins, so the full variable domain is: GAGVSQSPRYKVTKRGQDVTLRCDPISSHATLYWYQQALGQGPEFLTYFNYEAQPDKSGLPSDRFSAERPEGSISTLTIQRTEQRDSAMYRCASSSLAGGEETQYFGPGTRLLVL.